The TCR beta chain under discussion was sequenced for a study of cytomegalovirus exposure and HLA in healthy donors (dated by TCRdb to between 2016 and 2019). Background for the entire study: In an earlier analysis of 587 of the donors, less than 350 Gb of sequence data and 120 million or so unique TCR beta sequences from 180 million or so T cells were reported. Roughly 320 gigabases of sequencing data and around 85 million unique TCR sequences made up an early release that covered about 640 HLA-typed donors. Among the roughly 430 genotyped donors, approximately 82% belonged to the genetic ancestry cluster associated with self-reported Caucasian donors. The aim of the study was to test whether cataloging public T cell receptors could identify signatures of past pathogen exposure. The study used immunosequencing to profile the T cell repertoires of around 600 subjects and linked those repertoires to cytomegalovirus serostatus. In addition to the first cohort of roughly 700 subjects, a separate validation cohort of 100 to 150 different subjects was used. To predict cytomegalovirus infection status, the study brought together high-throughput TCR immunosequencing, statistical association of individual TCRs with disease status, and machine learning. To study patterns of TCR occurrence, a later analysis re-analyzed previously published TCR beta repertoires from just over 650 donors and added high-resolution HLA genotyping. Rather than using new phenotypic data, the later analysis identified candidate immune exposures from TCR beta sequences and from how often those sequences occurred across donors. In an earlier analysis of 500 to 650 of the donors, high-throughput TCR beta sequencing was used to judge whether each TCR beta V gene segment behaved as functional or pseudogenic. Donor age, sex, ethnicity and CMV serostatus were compiled alongside the repertoire data. Genome-wide SNP genotypes for about 65% of the 666 donors were used in a later genetic analysis, which treated that subset as a discovery cohort. All discovery cohort repertoires had been generated using a single sequencing platform. HLA typing included class I and class II loci at four-digit resolution. The number of typed donors differed by locus: 629-630 for A, B, C, DRB1 and DQB1; 500 to 550 for DQA1; some 610 for DPA1; and some 450 for DPB1. Roughly 5 DR-DQ haplotypes were handled as single units for association and clustering, since linkage in the cohort was strong. On average, around 230,000 unique TCR beta nucleotide sequences were sequenced per donor among about 400 genotyped donors of the cohort, with 15% to 20% of those sequences being non-productive. Overall results and qualifications from the work: A further reported finding was that TCR beta sequences accurately predicted the HLA-A and HLA-B alleles for most subjects in the first cohort. This cohort had only TCR beta chains sequenced, and the lack of alpha or paired-chain data limited which features could be detected. HLA typing was unavailable for some donors at each locus, so association tests used only the typed subset. A later genetic analysis associated a missense DCLRE1C variant with V-gene and J-gene trimming of TCR beta chains, and an independent cohort replicated the association. Linkage disequilibrium might explain the correlated functional status among segregating V segments, but an unknown experimental factor could not be ruled out. According to a later analysis, parvovirus B19, influenza, CMV and Epstein-Barr virus appeared linked to several top co-occurrence clusters. Broadly in line with IMGT annotations, most TCR beta V segments showed up in productive rearrangements about 87% or about 30% of the time in an earlier analysis of approximately 640 of the donors. A later genetic analysis reported fewer N-insertions in productive TCRs among donors in an Asian-associated ancestry cluster than the roughly 670-donor mean. In a later analysis, about 17,000 TCR beta sequences were associated with specific HLA alleles at a false discovery rate of 0.05. Strong co-occurrence of HLA alleles, especially DR and DQ, made assigning TCR associations to individual alleles difficult. The only immune exposure information available for the cohort was CMV serostatus. The authors suggested that the approach could potentially be generalized to other disease states and immunological phenotypes. In vitro tests confirmed that a few of the cytomegalovirus-associated TCR beta chains recognize cytomegalovirus antigens. A cluster of highly shared sequence variants was judged likely to represent a technical artifact of the sequencing pipeline. The earlier analysis of around 600 of the donors excluded some 15 rarely observed V segments, including chromosome 9 orphons, because counts were too low. The presence/absence analyses assumed that sequencing depth was roughly uniform across donors, and that assumption may not be true. A later analysis found that HLA-associated TCR beta chains were more clonally expanded and had lower generation probabilities than equally common non-associated chains. Because the 87-base-pair reads could not distinguish some IMGT-functional V segments, including TRBV6-2 and TRBV6-3, those segments were excluded. Most TCR sequences were seen in very few donors, while some public TCRs were found in many individuals. A later analysis found that TCR association rates varied across HLA loci, with DRB1 alleles showing the most associated TCRs and HLA-C alleles the fewest. The study listed over 150 TCR beta chains as associated with cytomegalovirus. The classifier was reported to diagnose cytomegalovirus status with high specificity and sensitivity in both the original cohort and the validation cohort. In a later analysis, most CMV-associated TCR beta chains were found to appear HLA-restricted, with HLA associations seemingly driven largely by CMV exposure.

Library preparation employed the immunoSEQ multiplex PCR assay. For the multiplex PCR, a mixture combining 60 forward primers for TCR Vbeta segments and 13 reverse primers for TCR Jbeta segments was used. A multiplex PCR assay on genomic DNA amplified the CDR3 region of rearranged TCR beta genes. The amplified TCR beta libraries were sequenced on the Illumina HiSeq System as 87-base-pair reads. For the original study's pipeline: Across the 670 or so repertoires, a later analysis counted 80 million or so unique TCR beta chains, approximately 12 million of which were shared by at least two donors. Raw reads were error-corrected and collapsed into unique sequences with a nearest-neighbor algorithm that merged closely related sequences to remove PCR and sequencing errors. Alignment of CDR3 sequences to IMGT reference sequences was used to assign V, D and J gene segments. Each retained sequence needed at least a six-nucleotide match to both a V gene segment and a J gene segment. Rearrangements were classified as productive when the CDR3 lacked stop codons and remained in frame with V and J, and all other rearrangements were classified as non-productive. CDR3 was defined according to IMGT convention as the region running from the second conserved V-encoded cysteine to the conserved J-encoded phenylalanine. The earlier analysis of 500 to 750 of the donors excluded any sequence lacking an unambiguous match to a single V gene segment. An earlier analysis of several hundred of the donors classified V segments as functional when productive rearrangements were above 56.7% and as segregating when the standard deviation between donors was above 5%. A statistical classification framework was built for diagnosing cytomegalovirus status from the catalog of TCR beta chain sequences. In a later analysis, TCR nucleotide sequences were compared against IMGT/GENE-DB human TR gene sequences so that V and J genes could be assigned. In a later analysis, CDR3 sequences and most-parsimonious VDJ recombination scenarios were assigned using the TCRdist pipeline. In a later analysis, every TCR beta chain was defined by the combination of its CDR3 amino acid sequence and its V-gene family, and reads without a unique V-gene family were dropped. To address suspected cross-contamination and a sequencing artifact, a later analysis removed over 500 highly shared, low-generation-probability nucleotide sequences. A later analysis calculated a clonal expansion index for each public chain from normalized within-repertoire ranks of inferred template counts. In a later analysis, generation probabilities were computed using a VDJ recombination model fitted to out-of-frame rearrangements, and the results were checked against IGoR. Hypergeometric tests were used in a later analysis to score TCR-TCR, TCR-HLA and TCR-CMV co-occurrence, with a repertoire-size bias correction applied to the TCR pairs. In a later analysis, false discovery rates were estimated by permuting HLA or CMV assignments 20 times. In a later analysis, co-occurring TCRs were grouped using DBSCAN, with TCRdist sequence similarity added in when clustering inside HLA-allele-positive subsets. Repertoires with fewer than 30,000 or more than 120,000 public chains were left out of co-occurrence clustering, as were five repertoires with anomalous nucleotide sharing. TCRdb carries this immuneACCESS record with in-frame sequences only. Its versions omit some clonotypes, under half of them owing to an unresolved V gene in the studies checked, with the rest unexplained. That table is the source of V, J and clone size, and D and trimming were worked out from the DNA. The sample table holds over 130,000 clones, of which roughly 62% were seen once. Over 1.5% of the sample belongs to the ten largest clones.

From a lookup of the germline V gene, CDR1 and CDR2 are ENHRY and SYGVKD. V is shortened by 6 bases, J by 8 bases, and the region joining them spans 13 bases. Measured from the cysteine to the phenylalanine, the CDR3 is 12 residues long. Here the CDR3 DNA is all that survives: 36 bases in frame from base 1. Notes on this clone: Its antigen has not been determined. No base quality values were provided; no much bigger clone lies one nucleotide off.

In total, 600 or so healthy bone marrow donors made up the cohort. At the time of sampling, all cohort members were nominally healthy, though unrecorded immune exposures were likely present. The donor was CMV seronegative and was included in the group of a few hundred seronegative cohort members. Each donor provided a peripheral blood sample, and peripheral blood mononuclear cells were used for TCR beta sequencing. Genomic DNA extraction from the blood cell samples was performed with the Qiagen DNeasy Blood Extraction Kit. The V and J segments used are TRBV10-3 and TRBJ1-2, with an unclear D gene assignment. The sample was PBMCs. The source of this sequence is a male donor in good health and CMV-seronegative. The bases read TGTGCCATCAGGGGAGACGTGAAAGGCTACACCTTC. Its translation is CAIRGDVKGYTF.